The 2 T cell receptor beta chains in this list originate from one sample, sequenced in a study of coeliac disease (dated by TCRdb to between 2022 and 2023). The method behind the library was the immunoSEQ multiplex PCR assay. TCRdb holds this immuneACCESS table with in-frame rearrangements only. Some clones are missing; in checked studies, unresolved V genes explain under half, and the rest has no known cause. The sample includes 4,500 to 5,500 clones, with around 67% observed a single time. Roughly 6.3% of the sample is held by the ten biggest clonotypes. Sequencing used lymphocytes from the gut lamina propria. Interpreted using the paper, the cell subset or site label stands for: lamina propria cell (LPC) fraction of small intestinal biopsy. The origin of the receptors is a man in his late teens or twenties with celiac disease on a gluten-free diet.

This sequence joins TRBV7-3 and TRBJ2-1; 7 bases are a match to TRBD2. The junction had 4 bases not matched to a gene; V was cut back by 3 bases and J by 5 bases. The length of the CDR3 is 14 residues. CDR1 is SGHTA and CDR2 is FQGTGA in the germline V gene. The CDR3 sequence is CASSFRGDHNEQFF. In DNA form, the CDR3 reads TGTGCCAGCAGCTTTCGGGGGGACCACAATGAGCAGTTCTTC.

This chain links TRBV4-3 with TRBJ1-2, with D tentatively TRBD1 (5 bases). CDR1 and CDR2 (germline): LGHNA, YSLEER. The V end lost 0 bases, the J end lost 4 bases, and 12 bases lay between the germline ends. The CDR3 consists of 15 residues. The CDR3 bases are TGCGCCAGCAGCCAAGAAAGGGGAATTGTCTATGGCTACACCTTC. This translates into CASSQERGIVYGYTF.